A selection of T cell receptor beta chains follows, all from one sample in a study of graft-versus-host responses after intestinal transplantation. The protocol was immunoSEQ multiplex PCR, while the TCRdb copy is restricted to in-frame clones and leaves out a portion. The sample holds 50,000 to 55,000 clones, approximately 88% seen once. These TCRs' antigens remain unknown. The specimen comprised unstimulated CD4+ T cells sorted from spleen or lymph node cells, sampled before transplant. The receptors stem from a human donor who was the organ donor for an intestinal transplant. Both conserved end residues are part of each CDR3. Each record gives: V gene, D gene, J gene, clone size, CDR3 DNA, CDR3 protein. The D gene is left open where the match is weak. Not all rows give a size; the values are once, few, many and, for expanded clones, a class.

TRBV2	NA	TRBJ1-3	once	TGTGCCAGCAGTCGGTCGGAGATCTCTGGAAACACCATATATTTT	CASSRSEISGNTIYF
TRBV7-6	TRBD1	TRBJ1-5	NA	TGTGCCAGCAGCGGCAGGGGGCCGAATCAGCCCCAGCATTTT	CASSGRGPNQPQHF
TRBV21-1	NA	TRBJ1-1	NA	TGTGCCAGCAGAAGGGGGAAAGGGTACCCTGAAGCTTTCTTT	CASRRGKGYPEAFF
TRBV9	NA	TRBJ1-3	few	TGTGCCAGCAGCGTAAAAGCCTCGAACACCATATATTTT	CASSVKASNTIYF
TRBV9	NA	TRBJ1-3	NA	TGTGCCAGCAGCGCGACAGGTTCCTCTGGAAACACCATATATTTT	CASSATGSSGNTIYF
TRBV10-1	TRBD1	TRBJ1-1	NA	TGCGCCAGCAGTGTTCGGACAGGGCCCCTCGCTGAAGCTTTCTTT	CASSVRTGPLAEAFF
TRBV7-8	NA	TRBJ1-1	few	TGTGCCAGCAGCTTAGGTTGGCCAGACACAAACACTGAAGCTTTCTTT	CASSLGWPDTNTEAFF
TRBV28	TRBD2	TRBJ2-7	once	TGTGCCAGCAGTACTCGCGGGAGGAACCGGGACGAGCAGTACTTC	CASSTRGRNRDEQYF
TRBV5-4	NA	TRBJ2-3	NA	TGTGCCAGCAGCTTCTCTAGCACAGATACGCAGTATTTT	CASSFSSTDTQYF
TRBV5-8	TRBD1	TRBJ2-7	NA	TGTGCCAGCAGCTTAGTTGGACAGGCTGGGGAGCAGTACTTC	CASSLVGQAGEQYF
TRBV7-2	TRBD2	TRBJ2-7	NA	TGTGCCAGCAGCGAAGGAGCGGGAGGGCCCTACGAGCAGTACTTC	CASSEGAGGPYEQYF
TRBV19	TRBD1	TRBJ2-7	NA	TGTGCCAGTAGCAGAACCCCAGGGGGTCAGTACGAGCAGTACTTC	CASSRTPGGQYEQYF
TRBV30	TRBD1	TRBJ1-2	NA	TGTGCCTGGAGTGACCCCGGGACAGCCTATGGCTACACCTTC	CAWSDPGTAYGYTF
TRBV28	TRBD1	TRBJ2-2	NA	TGTGCCAGCAGTTCGATGGACAGGCCCCATGGCGGGGAGCTGTTTTTT	CASSSMDRPHGGELFF
TRBV19	NA	TRBJ1-1	NA	TGTGCCAGTAGTAGACTCCTGAACACTGAAGCTTTCTTT	CASSRLLNTEAFF
TRBV2	NA	TRBJ2-1	once	TGTGCCAGCAGTGGGGCGGGCCACAATGAGCAGTTCTTC	CASSGAGHNEQFF
TRBV6-5	TRBD1	TRBJ1-1	NA	TGTGCCAGCAAGCCGGACAGGGGTGGTAACACTGAAGCTTTCTTT	CASKPDRGGNTEAFF
TRBV5-1	TRBD2	TRBJ2-1	once	TGCGCCAGCAGCGGACCAGCGGGAGGGTACCTCAATGAGCAGTTCTTC	CASSGPAGGYLNEQFF
TRBV19	NA	TRBJ2-2	NA	TGTGCCAGTAGTAAGGGGTGGCACGGGGAGCTGTTTTTT	CASSKGWHGELFF
TRBV5-1	TRBD2	TRBJ2-1	once	TGCGCCAGCAGCTCAAATCTAGCGGGGCTAAGCTCCTACAATGAGCAGTTCTTC	CASSSNLAGLSSYNEQFF
TRBV7-3	TRBD1	TRBJ2-1	once	TGTGCCAGCAGCCCGGGACAGCCTTCCTACAATGAGCAGTTCTTC	CASSPGQPSYNEQFF
TRBV18	TRBD1	TRBJ1-4	NA	TGTGCCAGCTCACCAGACAGGGGAAAGGGGAAACTGTTTTTT	CASSPDRGKGKLFF
TRBV2	TRBD2	TRBJ2-7	NA	TGTGCCAGTGTCGAGCGGGAGAGGATCTACGAGCAGTACTTC	CASVERERIYEQYF
TRBV4-3	NA	TRBJ1-2	NA	TGCGCCAGCAGCAAATCGACAGCTAACTATGGCTACACCTTC	CASSKSTANYGYTF
TRBV2	NA	TRBJ2-2	once	TGTGCCAGCAGTGTTAAGGGGACCGGGGAGCTGTTTTTT	CASSVKGTGELFF
TRBV9	TRBD2	TRBJ2-1	NA	TGTGCCAGCAGCGTAGGGACTAGCGGGAGCAATGAGCAGTTCTTC	CASSVGTSGSNEQFF
TRBV19	TRBD1	TRBJ1-1	NA	TGTGCCAGCACCCTCAACGGACAGGGGTATGAAGCTTTCTTT	CASTLNGQGYEAFF
TRBV18	NA	TRBJ1-1	NA	TGTGCCAGCTCTCCCCCAAAGAGGGGGACCATGAACACTGAAGCTTTCTTT	CASSPPKRGTMNTEAFF
TRBV28	NA	TRBJ2-1	NA	TGTGCCGTTTCAGGGAAAATGAGGCAGTTCTTC	CAVSGKMRQFF
TRBV11-2	TRBD1	TRBJ2-1	few	TGTGCCAGCAGCCAGGACAGGGGAGCCTACAATGAGCAGTTCTTC	CASSQDRGAYNEQFF
TRBV27	NA	TRBJ2-2	NA	TGTGCCAGCAGTTTAGATTCGAGGTTAGGGGAGCTGTTTTTT	CASSLDSRLGELFF
TRBV28	TRBD1	TRBJ2-6	NA	TGTGCCATTCAGCAGGGGGATTTGGGGGGGGCCAACGTCCTGACTTTC	CAIQQGDLGGANVLTF
TRBV5-1	TRBD2	TRBJ2-2	NA	TGCGCCAGCAGCTTGGCAGCCGCTGGCGGGAGTACCGGGGAGCTGTTTTTT	CASSLAAAGGSTGELFF
TRBV6-5	NA	TRBJ2-3	NA	TGTGCCAAACGGGCTAGGGGGATCACAGATACGCAGTATTTT	CAKRARGITDTQYF
TRBV5-1	TRBD2	TRBJ2-2	NA	TGCGCCAGCAGCGAGGGACTAGCGGGAACCGGGGAGCTGTTTTTT	CASSEGLAGTGELFF
TRBV5-5	TRBD1	TRBJ2-2	once	TGTGCCAGCAGCGGCAAGGGACAGGGTCACACCGGGGAGCTGTTTTTT	CASSGKGQGHTGELFF
TRBV6-5	NA	TRBJ2-7	NA	TGTGCCAGCAGTTACTCGTATTTGGGGGCCGAGCAGTACTTC	CASSYSYLGAEQYF
TRBV28	NA	TRBJ1-5	NA	TGTGCCAGCAGTTTATCGTCCTATAATCAGCCCCAGCATTTT	CASSLSSYNQPQHF
TRBV5-6	NA	TRBJ2-3	NA	TGTGCCAGCAGCCCCTGGGAGGAGCCAGATACGCAGTATTTT	CASSPWEEPDTQYF
TRBV28	NA	TRBJ1-5	NA	TGTGCCAGCAGCTCTTCCCGGCCCCAGCATTTT	CASSSSRPQHF
TRBV18	TRBD1	TRBJ1-3	NA	TGTGCCAGCTCAGCGACAGGGGGCCAGAGAGGAAACACCATATATTTT	CASSATGGQRGNTIYF
TRBV5-6	TRBD2	TRBJ2-7	NA	TGTGCCAGCAATTGGGCGGGCGCTAGCGGGAGCTACGAGCAGTACTTC	CASNWAGASGSYEQYF
TRBV6-5	TRBD1	TRBJ1-2	NA	TGTGCCAGCAGTTACGGGCCGTGGGTCAGGGGGGACGGCTACACCTTC	CASSYGPWVRGDGYTF
TRBV9	NA	TRBJ2-2	NA	TGTGCCAGCAGCGATAAAGAGACCGGGGAGCTGTTTTTT	CASSDKETGELFF
TRBV4-2	NA	TRBJ1-2	NA	TGTGCCAGCAGCCTTGACGCAGGCGCGTCTGGCTACACCTTC	CASSLDAGASGYTF
TRBV28	NA	TRBJ2-5	NA	TGTGCCAGCAGTTTAGGGGGCGCAGAGACCCAGTACTTC	CASSLGGAETQYF
TRBV9	NA	TRBJ1-2	NA	TGTGCCAGCAGCGGGAGAGACAGTTCGCGGGGCTACACCTTC	CASSGRDSSRGYTF
TRBV28	TRBD1	TRBJ2-7	NA	TGTGCCAGCAGTACGGAGGGGAACAGGGGGCGATACGAGCAGTACTTC	CASSTEGNRGRYEQYF
TRBV4-2	NA	TRBJ2-2	NA	TGTGCCAGCAGCCAAGCACTGAACACCGGGGAGCTGTTTTTT	CASSQALNTGELFF
TRBV25-1	TRBD1	TRBJ2-6	NA	TGTGCCAGCAGTGCGGACAGGGCTGGGGCCAACGTCCTGACTTTC	CASSADRAGANVLTF
TRBV28	NA	TRBJ2-7	NA	TGTGCCAGCAGTTTAATACTAGGACCTTACGAGCAGTACTTC	CASSLILGPYEQYF
TRBV10-3	NA	TRBJ2-1	NA	TGTGCCATCAGTCTGTCGGGAGACAATGAGCAGTTCTTC	CAISLSGDNEQFF
TRBV28	NA	TRBJ2-5	NA	TGTGCCAGCAGTCCCCCCAGGGGCAGAGAGACCCAGTACTTC	CASSPPRGRETQYF
TRBV11-3	TRBD2	TRBJ2-7	NA	TGTGCCAGCAGCCCATTCGGGACTAGCGGCGAGCAGTACTTC	CASSPFGTSGEQYF
TRBV5-1	TRBD2	TRBJ2-3	NA	TGCGCCAGCAGCTTGGCCTTAGCGGGATCCACAGATACGCAGTATTTT	CASSLALAGSTDTQYF
TRBV11-1	NA	TRBJ2-3	once	TGTGCCAGCAGCTTGGTAGGGGTAGATACGCAGTATTTT	CASSLVGVDTQYF
TRBV6-1	TRBD1	TRBJ1-2	NA	TGTGCCAGCAGCACTGCCGGGACAGACTATGGCTACACCTTC	CASSTAGTDYGYTF
TRBV6-5	NA	TRBJ1-2	NA	TGTGCCAGCACCTACTCAGGGAAAGGAGGGAATCCCCTCTACACCTTC	CASTYSGKGGNPLYTF